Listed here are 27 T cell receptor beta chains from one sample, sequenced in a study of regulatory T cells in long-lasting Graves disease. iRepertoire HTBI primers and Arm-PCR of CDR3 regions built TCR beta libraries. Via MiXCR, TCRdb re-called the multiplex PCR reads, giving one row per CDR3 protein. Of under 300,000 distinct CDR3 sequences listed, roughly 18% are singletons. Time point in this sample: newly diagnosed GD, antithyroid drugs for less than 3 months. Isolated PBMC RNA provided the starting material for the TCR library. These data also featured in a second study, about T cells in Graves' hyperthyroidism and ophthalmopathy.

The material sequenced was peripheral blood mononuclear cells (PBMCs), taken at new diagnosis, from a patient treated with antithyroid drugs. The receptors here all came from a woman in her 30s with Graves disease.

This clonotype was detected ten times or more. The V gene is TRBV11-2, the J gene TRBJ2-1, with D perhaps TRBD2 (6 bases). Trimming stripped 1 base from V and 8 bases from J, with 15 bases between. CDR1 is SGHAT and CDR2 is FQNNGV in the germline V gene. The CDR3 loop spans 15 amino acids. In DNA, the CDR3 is TGTGCCAGCAGCTTAGGTCCCCGACTAGGGGATGAGCAGTTCTTC. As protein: CASSLGPRLGDEQFF.

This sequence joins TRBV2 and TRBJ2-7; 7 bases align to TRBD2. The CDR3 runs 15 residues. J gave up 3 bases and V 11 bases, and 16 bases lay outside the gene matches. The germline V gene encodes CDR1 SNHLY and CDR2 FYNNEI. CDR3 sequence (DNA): TGTGCCGCTAGGGGAGGGGAGGAGGGCTACTACGAGCAGTACTTC. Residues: CAARGGEEGYYEQYF.

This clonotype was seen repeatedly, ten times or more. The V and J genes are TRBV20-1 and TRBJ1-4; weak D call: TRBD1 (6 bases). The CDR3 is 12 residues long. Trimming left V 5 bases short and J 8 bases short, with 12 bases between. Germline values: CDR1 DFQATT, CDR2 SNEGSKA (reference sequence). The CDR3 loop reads CSAEGGREKLFF. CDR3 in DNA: TGCAGTGCTGAGGGGGGTAGGGAAAAACTGTTTTTT.

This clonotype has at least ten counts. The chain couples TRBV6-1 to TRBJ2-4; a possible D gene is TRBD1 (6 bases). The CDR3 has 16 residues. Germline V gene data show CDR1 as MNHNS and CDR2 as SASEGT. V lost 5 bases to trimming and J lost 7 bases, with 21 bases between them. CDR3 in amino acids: CASSPSVLGASNIQYF. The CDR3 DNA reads TGTGCCAGCAGTCCCAGCGTCTTGGGGGCTTCGAACATTCAGTACTTC.

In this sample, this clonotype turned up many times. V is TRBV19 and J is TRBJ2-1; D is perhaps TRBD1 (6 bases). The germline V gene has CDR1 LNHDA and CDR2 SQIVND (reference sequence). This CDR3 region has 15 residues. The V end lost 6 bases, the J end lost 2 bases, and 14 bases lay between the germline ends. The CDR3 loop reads CASSRTVPPYNEQFF. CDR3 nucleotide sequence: TGTGCCAGTAGCCGGACAGTTCCTCCCTACAATGAGCAGTTCTTC.

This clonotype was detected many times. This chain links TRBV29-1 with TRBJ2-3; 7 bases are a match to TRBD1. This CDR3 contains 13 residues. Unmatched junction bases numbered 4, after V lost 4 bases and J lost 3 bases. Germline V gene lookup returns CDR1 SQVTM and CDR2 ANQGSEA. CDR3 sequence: CSVGQGQTDTQYF. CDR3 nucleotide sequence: TGCAGCGTTGGACAGGGTCAGACAGATACGCAGTATTTT.

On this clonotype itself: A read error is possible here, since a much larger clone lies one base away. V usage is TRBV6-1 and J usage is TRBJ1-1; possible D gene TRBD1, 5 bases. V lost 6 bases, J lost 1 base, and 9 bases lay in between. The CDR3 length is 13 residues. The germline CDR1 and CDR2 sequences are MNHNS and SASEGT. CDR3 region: CASRTTENTEAFF. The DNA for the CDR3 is TGTGCCAGCAGGACGACAGAGAACACTGAAGCTTTCTTT.

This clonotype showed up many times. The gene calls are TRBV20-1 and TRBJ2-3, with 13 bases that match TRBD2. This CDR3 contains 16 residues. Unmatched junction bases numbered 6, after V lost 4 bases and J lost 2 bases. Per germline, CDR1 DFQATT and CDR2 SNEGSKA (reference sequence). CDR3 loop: CSATHGTSGVTDTQYF. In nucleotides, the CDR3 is TGCAGTGCTACCCATGGGACTAGCGGGGTCACAGATACGCAGTATTTT.

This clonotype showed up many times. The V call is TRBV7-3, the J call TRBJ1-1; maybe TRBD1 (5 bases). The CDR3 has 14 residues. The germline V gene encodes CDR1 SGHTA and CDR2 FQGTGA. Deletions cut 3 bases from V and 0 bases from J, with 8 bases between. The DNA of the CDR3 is TGTGCCAGCAGCTTTGGGGGGATGAACACTGAAGCTTTCTTT. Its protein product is CASSFGGMNTEAFF.

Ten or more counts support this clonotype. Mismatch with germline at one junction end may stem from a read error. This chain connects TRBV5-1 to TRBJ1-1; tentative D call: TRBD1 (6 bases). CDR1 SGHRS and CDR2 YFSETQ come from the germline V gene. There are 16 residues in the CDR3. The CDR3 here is CASSLGQTSWRTEAFF. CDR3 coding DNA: TGTGCCAGCAGCTTAGGACAGACCTCTTGGAGGACTGAAGCTTTCTTT.

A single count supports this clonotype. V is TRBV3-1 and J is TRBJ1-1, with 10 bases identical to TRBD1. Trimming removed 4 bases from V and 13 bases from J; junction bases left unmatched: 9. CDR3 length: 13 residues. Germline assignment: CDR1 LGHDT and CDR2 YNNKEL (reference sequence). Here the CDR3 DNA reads TGTGCCAGCAGCCGGGACAGGGGCGCGGGGGTTTTCTTT. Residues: CASSRDRGAGVFF.

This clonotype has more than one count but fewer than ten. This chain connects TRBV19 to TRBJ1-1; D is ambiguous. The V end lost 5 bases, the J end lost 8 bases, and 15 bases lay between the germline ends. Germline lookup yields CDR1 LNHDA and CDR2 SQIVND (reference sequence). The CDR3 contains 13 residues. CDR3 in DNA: TGTGCCAGTAGTTTCCTCTTAAAAAGGGAAGCTTTCTTT. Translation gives CASSFLLKREAFF. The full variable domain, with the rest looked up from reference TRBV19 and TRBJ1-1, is DGGITQSPKYLFRKEGQNVTLSCEQNLNHDAMYWYRQDPGQGLRLIYYSQIVNDFQKGDIAEGYSVSREKKESFPLTVTSAQKNPTAFYLCASSFLLKREAFFGQGTRLTVV.

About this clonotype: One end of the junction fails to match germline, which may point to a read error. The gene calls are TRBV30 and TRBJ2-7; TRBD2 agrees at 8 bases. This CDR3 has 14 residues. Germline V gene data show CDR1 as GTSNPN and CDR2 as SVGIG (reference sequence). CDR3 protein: CAWSVPGRAYEQYF. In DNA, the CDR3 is TGTGCCTGGAGTGTACCCGGGAGGGCCTACGAGCAATACTTC.

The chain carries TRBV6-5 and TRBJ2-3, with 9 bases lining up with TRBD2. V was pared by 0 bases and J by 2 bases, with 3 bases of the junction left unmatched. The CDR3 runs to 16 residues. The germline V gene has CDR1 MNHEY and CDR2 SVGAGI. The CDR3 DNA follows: TGTGCCAGCAGTTACTCAGCGGGGGGAAACACAGATACGCAGTATTTT. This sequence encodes CASSYSAGGNTDTQYF.

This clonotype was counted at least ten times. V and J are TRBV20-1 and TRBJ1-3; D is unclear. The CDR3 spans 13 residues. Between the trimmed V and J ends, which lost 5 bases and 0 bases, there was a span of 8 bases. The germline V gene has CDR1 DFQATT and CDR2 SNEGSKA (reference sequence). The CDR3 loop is CSARTVSGNTIYF. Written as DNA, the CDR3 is TGCAGTGCTCGGACGGTCTCTGGAAACACCATATATTTT.

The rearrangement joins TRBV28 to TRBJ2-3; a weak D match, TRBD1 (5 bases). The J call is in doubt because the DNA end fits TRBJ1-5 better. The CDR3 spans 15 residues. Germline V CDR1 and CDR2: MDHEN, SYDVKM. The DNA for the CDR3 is TGTGCCAGCTATTCTCGGGACGTCATCACAGATACGCAGCATTTT. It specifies CASYSRDVITDTQHF.

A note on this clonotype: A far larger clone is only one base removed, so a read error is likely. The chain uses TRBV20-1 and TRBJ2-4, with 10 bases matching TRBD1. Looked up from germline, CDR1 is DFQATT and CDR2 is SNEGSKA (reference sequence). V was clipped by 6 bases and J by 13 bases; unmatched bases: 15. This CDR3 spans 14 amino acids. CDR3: CSAMTGGPGNEQYF. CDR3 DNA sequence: TGCAGTGCCATGACAGGGGGCCCCGGCAATGAGCAGTACTTC.

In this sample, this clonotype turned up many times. The DNA for the CDR3 is TGCAGTGCTAGAATCCTTACAAACTACGAGCAGTACTTC. Amino acids: CSARILTNYEQYF. The rearrangement links TRBV20-1 to TRBJ2-7, with unresolved D. Trimming took 2 bases from V and 3 from J, leaving 11 bases between them. Germline loops: CDR1 DFQATT, CDR2 SNEGSKA (reference sequence). The CDR3 consists of 13 residues.

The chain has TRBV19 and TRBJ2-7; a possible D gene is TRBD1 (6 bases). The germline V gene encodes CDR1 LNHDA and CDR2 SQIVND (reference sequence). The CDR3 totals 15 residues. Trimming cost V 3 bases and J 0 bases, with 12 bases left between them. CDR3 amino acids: CASSMQPDSSYEQYF. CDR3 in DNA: TGTGCCAGTAGTATGCAACCGGACAGCTCCTACGAGCAGTACTTC.

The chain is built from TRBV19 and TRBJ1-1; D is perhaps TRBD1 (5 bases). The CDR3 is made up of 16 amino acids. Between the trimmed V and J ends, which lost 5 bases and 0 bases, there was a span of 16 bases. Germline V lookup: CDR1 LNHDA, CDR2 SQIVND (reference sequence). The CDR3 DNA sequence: TGTGCCAGTAGTCATTATGGGGGACTGATGAACACTGAAGCTTTCTTT. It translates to CASSHYGGLMNTEAFF.

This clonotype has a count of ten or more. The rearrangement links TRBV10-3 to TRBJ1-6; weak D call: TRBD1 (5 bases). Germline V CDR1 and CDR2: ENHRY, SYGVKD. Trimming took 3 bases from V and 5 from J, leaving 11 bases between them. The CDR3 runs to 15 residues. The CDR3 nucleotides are TGTGCCATCAGTGAACGACAGACTAATAATTCACCCCTCCACTTT. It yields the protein CAISERQTNNSPLHF.

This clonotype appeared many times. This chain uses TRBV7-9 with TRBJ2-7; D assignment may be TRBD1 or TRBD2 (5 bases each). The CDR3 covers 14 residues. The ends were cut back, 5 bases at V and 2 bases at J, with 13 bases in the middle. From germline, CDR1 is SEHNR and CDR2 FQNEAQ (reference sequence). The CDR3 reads CASSDSGPTYEQYF. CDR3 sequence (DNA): TGTGCCAGCAGCGATTCGGGACCCACCTACGAGCAGTACTTC.

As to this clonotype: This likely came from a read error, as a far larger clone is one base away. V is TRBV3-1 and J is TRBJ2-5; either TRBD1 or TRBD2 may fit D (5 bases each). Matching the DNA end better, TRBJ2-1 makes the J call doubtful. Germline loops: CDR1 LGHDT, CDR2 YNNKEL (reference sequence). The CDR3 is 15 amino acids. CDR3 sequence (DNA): TGTGCCAGCAGCCAAGTGCGTGGGGGAGCGAATGAGCAGTTCTTC. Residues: CASSQVRGGANEQFF.

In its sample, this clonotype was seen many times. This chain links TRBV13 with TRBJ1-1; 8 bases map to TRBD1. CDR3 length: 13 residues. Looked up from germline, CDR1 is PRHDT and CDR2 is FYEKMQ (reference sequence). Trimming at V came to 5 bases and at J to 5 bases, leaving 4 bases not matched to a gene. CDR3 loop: CASSTGGRTEAFF. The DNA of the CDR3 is TGTGCCAGCAGCACAGGGGGTCGGACTGAAGCTTTCTTT.

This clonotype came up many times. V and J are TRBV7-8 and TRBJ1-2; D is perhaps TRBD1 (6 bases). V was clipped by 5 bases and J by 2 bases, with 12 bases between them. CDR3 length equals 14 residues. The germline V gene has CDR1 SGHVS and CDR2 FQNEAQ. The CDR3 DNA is TGTGCCAGCAGCGCACGGGACACCAACTATGGCTACACCTTC. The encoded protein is CASSARDTNYGYTF.

The chain's CDR3 is CAISDPGTTRNEKLFF. The CDR3 DNA sequence: TGTGCCATCAGTGACCCCGGGACAACGAGAAATGAAAAACTGTTTTTT. The V gene is TRBV10-3, the J gene TRBJ1-4; D is possibly TRBD1 (6 bases). This CDR3 contains 16 residues. Germline assignment: CDR1 ENHRY and CDR2 SYGVKD. V lost 3 bases, J lost 5 bases, and 16 bases lay in between.

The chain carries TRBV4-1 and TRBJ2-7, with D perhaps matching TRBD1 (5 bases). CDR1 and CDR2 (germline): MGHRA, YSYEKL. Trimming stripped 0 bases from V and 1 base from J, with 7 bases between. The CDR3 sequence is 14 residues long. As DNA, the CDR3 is TGCGCCAGCAGCCAAGAAGGACATTCCTACGAGCAGTACTTC. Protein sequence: CASSQEGHSYEQYF.